Presented here are 5 T cell receptor beta chains from one specimen sequenced in a study of regulatory dendritic cells for organ transplantation. The repertoire was sequenced with immunoSEQ multiplex PCR; TCRdb's copy has only in-frame clones and lacks some. This sample has 30,000 or so clones, with roughly 84% found just once. Sequenced: naive CD8+ T cells from blood. Subset specified: CD45RA+ naive T cells. The receptor source for this set is a human donor in good health.

This rearrangement joins TRBV6-5 to TRBJ2-5; weak D call: TRBD2 (5 bases). Germline-derived CDR1 and CDR2 are MNHEY and SVGAGI. Trimming cost V 10 bases and J 9 bases, with 12 bases left between them. CDR3 length: 10 amino acids. The CDR3 region is CATGFTAQYF. CDR3 bases: TGTGCCACGGGATTCACAGCCCAGTACTTC.

CDR3 region: CAVQGGGEQYF. The DNA of the CDR3 is TGTGCCGTACAGGGGGGTGGAGAGCAGTACTTC. J is TRBJ2-7 and V is TRBV2; 8 nucleotides line up with TRBD1. The CDR3 has 11 amino acids. Per the germline V gene, CDR1 is SNHLY and CDR2 is FYNNEI. J lost 7 bases, V lost 11 bases, and 7 bases had no gene match.

This clone occurred once. The sample carries other DNA sequences with the same CDR3. The chain employs TRBV7-9 and TRBJ1-1; no definite D call. The CDR3 covers 15 residues. V was shortened by 1 base and J by 0 bases, with 9 bases between the two germline ends. From germline, CDR1 is SEHNR and CDR2 FQNEAQ (reference sequence). CDR3 sequence: CASSLGTGVNTEAFF. CDR3 DNA: TGTGCCAGCAGCTTAGGGACCGGGGTGAACACTGAAGCTTTCTTT.

The chain couples TRBV12-2 to TRBJ1-6; TRBD1 is the table's D call, not checked against the DNA. TRBV12-2 is a documented pseudogene. CDR3 length equals 20 residues. Here the CDR3 reads CASRLSPGGRGLQSNSPLHF. Written as DNA, the CDR3 is TGTGCAAGTCGCTTAAGCCCAGGGGGCAGGGGGCTCCAAAGTAATTCACCCCTCCACTTT.

The V and J genes are TRBV6-6 and TRBJ2-1; weak D call: TRBD1 (6 bases). The germline gives CDR1 MNHNY, CDR2 SVGAGI (reference sequence). The CDR3 consists of 13 residues. Trimming left V 6 bases short and J 8 bases short, with 14 bases between. The CDR3 DNA sequence: TGTGCCAGCAGACAGGGAAGCGTCGATGAGCAGTTCTTC. Translated: CASRQGSVDEQFF.